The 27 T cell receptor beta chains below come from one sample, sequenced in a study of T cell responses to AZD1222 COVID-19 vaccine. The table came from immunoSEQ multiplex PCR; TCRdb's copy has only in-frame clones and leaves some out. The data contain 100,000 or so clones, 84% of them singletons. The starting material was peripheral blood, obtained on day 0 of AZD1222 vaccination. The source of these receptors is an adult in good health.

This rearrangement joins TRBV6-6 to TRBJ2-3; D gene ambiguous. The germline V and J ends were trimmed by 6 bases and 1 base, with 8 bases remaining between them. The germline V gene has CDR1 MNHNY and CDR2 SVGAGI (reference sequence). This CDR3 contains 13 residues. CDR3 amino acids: CASRESRTDTQYF. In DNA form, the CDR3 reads TGTGCCAGCAGGGAAAGTCGCACAGATACGCAGTATTTT.

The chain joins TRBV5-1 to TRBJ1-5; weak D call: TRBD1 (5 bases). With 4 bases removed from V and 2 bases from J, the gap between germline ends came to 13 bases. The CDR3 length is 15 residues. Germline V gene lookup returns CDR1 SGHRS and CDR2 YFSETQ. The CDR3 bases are TGCGCCAGCAGCATGGACGGGGCAGGCAATCAGCCCCAGCATTTT. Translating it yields CASSMDGAGNQPQHF.

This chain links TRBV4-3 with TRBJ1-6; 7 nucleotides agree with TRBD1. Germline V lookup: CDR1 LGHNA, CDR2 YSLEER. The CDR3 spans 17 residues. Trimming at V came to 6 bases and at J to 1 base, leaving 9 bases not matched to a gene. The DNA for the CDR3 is TGCGCCAGCAGGCGAGCAGGGGGTTTTTCCTATAATTCACCCCTCCACTTT. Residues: CASRRAGGFSYNSPLHF.

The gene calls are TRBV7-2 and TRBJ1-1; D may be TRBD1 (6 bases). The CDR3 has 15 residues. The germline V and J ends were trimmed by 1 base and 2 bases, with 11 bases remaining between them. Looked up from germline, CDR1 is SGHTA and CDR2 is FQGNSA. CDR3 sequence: CASSLGGGHNTEAFF. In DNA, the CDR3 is TGTGCCAGCAGCTTAGGGGGGGGCCATAACACTGAAGCTTTCTTT.

CDR3: CASTPRVYQETQYF. CDR3 nucleotides: TGTGCCAGCACCCCCAGGGTTTACCAAGAGACCCAGTACTTC. The chain carries TRBV6-6 and TRBJ2-5; possible D gene TRBD1, 5 bases. This CDR3 comprises 14 residues. Germline V gene data show CDR1 as MNHNY and CDR2 as SVGAGI (reference sequence). V lost 7 bases and J lost 0, with 12 bases in between.

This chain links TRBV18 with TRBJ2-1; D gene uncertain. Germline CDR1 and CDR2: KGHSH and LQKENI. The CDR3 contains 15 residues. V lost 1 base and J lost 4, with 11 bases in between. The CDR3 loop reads CASSPQKGRYNEQFF. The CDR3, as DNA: TGTGCCAGCTCACCACAGAAGGGCCGGTACAATGAGCAGTTCTTC.

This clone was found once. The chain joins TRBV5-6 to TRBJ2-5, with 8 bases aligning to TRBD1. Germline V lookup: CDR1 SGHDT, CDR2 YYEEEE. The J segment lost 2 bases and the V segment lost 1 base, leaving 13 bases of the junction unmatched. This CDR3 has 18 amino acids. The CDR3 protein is CASSLMTGAYTTQETQYF. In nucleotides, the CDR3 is TGTGCCAGCAGCTTGATGACAGGGGCCTACACGACGCAAGAGACCCAGTACTTC.

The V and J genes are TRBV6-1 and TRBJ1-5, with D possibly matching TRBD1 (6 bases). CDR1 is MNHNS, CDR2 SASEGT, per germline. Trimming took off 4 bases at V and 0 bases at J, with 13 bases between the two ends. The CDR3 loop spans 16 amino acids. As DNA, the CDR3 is TGTGCCAGCAGTGGGGGGCCGGGGGTTAGCAATCAGCCCCAGCATTTT. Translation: CASSGGPGVSNQPQHF.

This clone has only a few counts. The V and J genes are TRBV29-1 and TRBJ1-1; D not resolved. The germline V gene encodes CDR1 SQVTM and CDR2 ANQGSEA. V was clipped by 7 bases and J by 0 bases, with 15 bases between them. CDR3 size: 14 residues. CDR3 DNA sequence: TGCAGCGGACGGACGGGGATCATGAACACTGAAGCTTTCTTT. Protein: CSGRTGIMNTEAFF.

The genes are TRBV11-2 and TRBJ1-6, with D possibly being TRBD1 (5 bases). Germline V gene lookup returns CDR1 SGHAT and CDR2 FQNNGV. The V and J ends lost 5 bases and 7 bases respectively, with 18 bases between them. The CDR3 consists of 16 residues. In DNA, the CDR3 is TGTGCCAGCAGCCGACCCCGGGACGGTTGGAATTCACCCCTCCACTTT. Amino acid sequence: CASSRPRDGWNSPLHF.

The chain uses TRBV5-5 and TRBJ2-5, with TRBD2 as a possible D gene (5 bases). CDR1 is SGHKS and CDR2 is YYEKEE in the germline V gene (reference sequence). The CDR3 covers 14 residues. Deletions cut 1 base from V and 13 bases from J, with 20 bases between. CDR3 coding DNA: TGTGCCAGCAGCTTGCGGTTCATTGAGGGCCATCCGTACTTC. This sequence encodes CASSLRFIEGHPYF.

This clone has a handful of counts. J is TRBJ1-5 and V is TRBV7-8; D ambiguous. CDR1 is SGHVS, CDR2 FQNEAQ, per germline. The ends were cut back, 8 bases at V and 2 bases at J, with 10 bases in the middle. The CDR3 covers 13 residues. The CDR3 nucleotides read TGTGCCAGCCGCCCCCCGGGCAATCAGCCCCAGCATTTT. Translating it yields CASRPPGNQPQHF. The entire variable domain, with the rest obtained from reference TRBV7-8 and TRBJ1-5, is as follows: GAGVSQSPRYKVAKRGQDVALRCDPISGHVSLFWYQQALGQGPEFLTYFQNEAQLDKSGLPSDRFFAERPEGSVSTLKIQRTQQEDSAVYLCASRPPGNQPQHFGDGTRLSIL.

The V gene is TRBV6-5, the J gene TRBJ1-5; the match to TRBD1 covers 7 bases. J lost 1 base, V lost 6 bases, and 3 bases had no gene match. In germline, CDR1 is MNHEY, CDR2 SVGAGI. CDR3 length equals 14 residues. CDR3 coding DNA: TGTGCCAGCAGCGCAGGGGGAAGCAATCAGCCCCAGCATTTT. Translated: CASSAGGSNQPQHF.

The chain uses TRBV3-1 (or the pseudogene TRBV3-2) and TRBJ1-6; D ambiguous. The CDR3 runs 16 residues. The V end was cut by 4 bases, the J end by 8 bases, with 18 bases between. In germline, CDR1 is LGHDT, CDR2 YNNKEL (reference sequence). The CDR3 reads CASSRLSATTHSPLHF. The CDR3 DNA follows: TGTGCCAGCAGCCGTCTATCGGCTACCACCCATTCACCCCTCCACTTT.

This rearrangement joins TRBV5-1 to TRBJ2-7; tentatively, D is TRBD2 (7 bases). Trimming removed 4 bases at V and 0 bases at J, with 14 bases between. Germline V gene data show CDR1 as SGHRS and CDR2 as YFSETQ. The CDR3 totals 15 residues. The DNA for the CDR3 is TGCGCCAGCAGCGAGGGGGGGTCCCCCTCCTACGAGCAGTACTTC. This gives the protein CASSEGGSPSYEQYF.

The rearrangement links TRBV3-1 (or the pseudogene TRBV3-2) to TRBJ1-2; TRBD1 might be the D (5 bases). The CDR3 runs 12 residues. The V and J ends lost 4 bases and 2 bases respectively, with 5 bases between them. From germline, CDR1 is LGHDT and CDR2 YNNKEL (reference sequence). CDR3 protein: CASSPGNYGYTF. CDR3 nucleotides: TGTGCCAGCAGCCCAGGGAACTATGGCTACACCTTC.

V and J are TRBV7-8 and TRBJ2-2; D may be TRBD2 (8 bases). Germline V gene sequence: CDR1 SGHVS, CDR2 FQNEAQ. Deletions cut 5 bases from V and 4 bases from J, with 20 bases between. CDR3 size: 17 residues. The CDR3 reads CASSQQGTSQSTGELFF. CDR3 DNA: TGTGCCAGCAGCCAACAGGGGACTAGTCAGAGCACCGGGGAGCTGTTTTTT.

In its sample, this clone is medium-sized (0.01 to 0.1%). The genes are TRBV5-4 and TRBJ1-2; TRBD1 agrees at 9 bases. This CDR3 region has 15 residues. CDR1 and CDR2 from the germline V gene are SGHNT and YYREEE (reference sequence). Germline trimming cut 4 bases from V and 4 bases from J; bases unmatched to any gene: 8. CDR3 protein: CASSRGTGLFYGYTF. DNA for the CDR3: TGTGCCAGCAGCAGAGGGACAGGGCTCTTCTATGGCTACACCTTC.

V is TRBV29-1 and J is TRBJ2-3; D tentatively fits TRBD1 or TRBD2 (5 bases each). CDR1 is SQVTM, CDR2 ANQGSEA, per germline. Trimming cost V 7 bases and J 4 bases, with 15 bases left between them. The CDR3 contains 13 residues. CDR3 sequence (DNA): TGCAGCGCCGAGGGGCAGGGATCAGATACGCAGTATTTT. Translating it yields CSAEGQGSDTQYF.

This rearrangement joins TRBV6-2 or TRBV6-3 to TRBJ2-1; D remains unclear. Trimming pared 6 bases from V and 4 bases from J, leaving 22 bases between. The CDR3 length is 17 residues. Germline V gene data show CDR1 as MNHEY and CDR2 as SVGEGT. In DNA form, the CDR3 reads TGTGCCAGCAGCTCCCTTATTACCCCGATTCATTACAATGAGCAGTTCTTC. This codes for CASSSLITPIHYNEQFF.

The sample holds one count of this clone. Here the CDR3 DNA reads TGTGCCAGCAGCCCTCGGACCCAGAACACTGAAGCTTTCTTT. Residues: CASSPRTQNTEAFF. The rearrangement links TRBV16 to TRBJ1-1; D unresolved. CDR1 is KGHSY and CDR2 is FQNENV in the germline V gene. Trimming took off 4 bases at V and 1 base at J, with 10 bases between the two ends. This CDR3 has 14 amino acids.

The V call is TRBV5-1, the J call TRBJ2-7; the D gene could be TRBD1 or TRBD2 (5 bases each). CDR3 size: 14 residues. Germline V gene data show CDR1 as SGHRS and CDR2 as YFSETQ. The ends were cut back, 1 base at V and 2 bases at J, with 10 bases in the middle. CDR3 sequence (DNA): TGCGCCAGCAGCTTGACAGAGGGACCCTACGAGCAGTACTTC. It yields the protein CASSLTEGPYEQYF.

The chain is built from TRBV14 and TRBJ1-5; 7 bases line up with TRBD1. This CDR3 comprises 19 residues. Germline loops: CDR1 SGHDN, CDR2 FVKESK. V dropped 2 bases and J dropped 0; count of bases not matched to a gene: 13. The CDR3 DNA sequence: TGTGCCAGCAGCCAAAAACAGGGGATCGTCTGCTATAGCAATCAGCCCCAGCATTTT. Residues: CASSQKQGIVCYSNQPQHF.

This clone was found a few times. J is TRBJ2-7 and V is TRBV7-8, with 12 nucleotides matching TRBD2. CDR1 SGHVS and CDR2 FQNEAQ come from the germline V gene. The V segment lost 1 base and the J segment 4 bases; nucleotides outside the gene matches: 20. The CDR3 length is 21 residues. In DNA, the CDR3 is TGTGCCAGCAGCTTAGGACCCTTCCGACTAGCGGGAGCTCCGGGGGAGTACGAGCAGTACTTC. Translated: CASSLGPFRLAGAPGEYEQYF.

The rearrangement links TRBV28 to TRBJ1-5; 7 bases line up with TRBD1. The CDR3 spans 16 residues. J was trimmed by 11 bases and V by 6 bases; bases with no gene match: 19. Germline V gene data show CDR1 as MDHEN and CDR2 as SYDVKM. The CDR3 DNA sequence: TGTGCCAGCAGGACCCTAAACAGGGGAGGTAGGGAAGCCCAGCATTTT. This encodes CASRTLNRGGREAQHF.

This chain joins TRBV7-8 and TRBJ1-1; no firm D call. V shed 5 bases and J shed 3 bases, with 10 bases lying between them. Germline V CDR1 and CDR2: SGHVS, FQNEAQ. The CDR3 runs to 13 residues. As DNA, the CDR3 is TGTGCCAGCAGCGAGCAGGAGCACACTGAAGCTTTCTTT. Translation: CASSEQEHTEAFF.

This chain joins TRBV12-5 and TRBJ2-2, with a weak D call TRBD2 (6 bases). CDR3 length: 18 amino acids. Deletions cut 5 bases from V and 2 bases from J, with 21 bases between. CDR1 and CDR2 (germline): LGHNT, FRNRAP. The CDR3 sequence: CASGPLSTGGVNTGELFF. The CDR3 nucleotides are TGTGCTAGTGGTCCCCTTTCCACCGGGGGAGTTAACACCGGGGAGCTGTTTTTT. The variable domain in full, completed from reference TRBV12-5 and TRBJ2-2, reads DARVTQTPRHKVTEMGQEVTMRCQPILGHNTVFWYRQTMMQGLELLAYFRNRAPLDDSGMPKDRFSAEMPDATLATLKIQPSEPRDSAVYFCASGPLSTGGVNTGELFFGEGSRLTVL.